This entry concerns a single T cell receptor (beta chain). Its antigen remains unknown. Expressed TCRB transcripts were sequenced because the isolated RNA had all been reverse transcribed beforehand. Method: immunoSEQ multiplex PCR; TCRdb's copy keeps in-frame clones and lacks some. The sample consists of approximately 250,000 clones, about a sixth of them appearing once. This sample was taken from a study of beta chain features in type 1 diabetes. On the study more broadly: Age, gender and cell yields were alike across patients and healthy donors.

The CDR3 totals 14 residues. V was clipped by 3 bases and J by 0 bases, with 7 bases between them. Germline-derived CDR1 and CDR2 are SGHNT and YENEEA. Whole-study results and caveats: Shorter TCRB CDR3s, moderately but significantly so, marked every one of the four CD4+ subsets in Type 1 diabetes patients.

Sequencing used naive CD4+ T cells from blood. The rearrangement links TRBV11-3 to TRBJ2-3; no clear D. The source of this sequence is a man younger than 45 with type 1 diabetes. The CDR3, as DNA: TGTGCCAGCAGCTTTACTCCAAGCACAGATACGCAGTATTTT. As protein: CASSFTPSTDTQYF. The variable domain in full, with the rest retrieved from reference TRBV11-3 and TRBJ2-3, is EAGVVQSPRYKIIEKKQPVAFWCNPISGHNTLYWYLQNLGQGPELLIRYENEEAVDDSQLPKDRFSAERLKGVDSTLKIQPAELGDSAVYLCASSFTPSTDTQYFGPGTRLTVL.